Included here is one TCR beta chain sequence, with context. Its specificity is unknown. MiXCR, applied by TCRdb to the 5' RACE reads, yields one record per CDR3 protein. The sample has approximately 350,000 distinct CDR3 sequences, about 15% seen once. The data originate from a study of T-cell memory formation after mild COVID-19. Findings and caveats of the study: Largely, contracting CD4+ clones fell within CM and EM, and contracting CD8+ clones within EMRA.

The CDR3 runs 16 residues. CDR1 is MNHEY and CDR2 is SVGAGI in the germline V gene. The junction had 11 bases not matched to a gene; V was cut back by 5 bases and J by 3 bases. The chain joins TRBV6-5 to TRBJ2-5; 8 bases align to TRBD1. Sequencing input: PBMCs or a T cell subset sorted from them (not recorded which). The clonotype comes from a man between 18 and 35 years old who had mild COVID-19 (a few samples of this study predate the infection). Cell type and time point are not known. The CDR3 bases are TGTGCCAGCAGTCGGACTGGACAGGGTTGGGAAGAGACCCAGTACTTC. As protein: CASSRTGQGWEETQYF.